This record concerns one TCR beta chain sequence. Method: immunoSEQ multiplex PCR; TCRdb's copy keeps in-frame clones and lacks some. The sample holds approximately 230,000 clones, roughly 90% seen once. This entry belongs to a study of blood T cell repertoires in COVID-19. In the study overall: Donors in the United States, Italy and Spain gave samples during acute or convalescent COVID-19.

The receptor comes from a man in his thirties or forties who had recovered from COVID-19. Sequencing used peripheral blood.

The CDR3 DNA follows: TGTGCCACCAGCCTCAAACGGGGGGGAACAGATACGCAGTATTTT. Protein product: CATSLKRGGTDTQYF. The rearrangement links TRBV15 to TRBJ2-3, with 8 bases lining up with TRBD2. CDR3 length: 15 amino acids. Trimming removed 5 bases from V and 3 bases from J; junction bases left unmatched: 7. Germline values: CDR1 LNHNV, CDR2 YYDKDF (reference sequence).